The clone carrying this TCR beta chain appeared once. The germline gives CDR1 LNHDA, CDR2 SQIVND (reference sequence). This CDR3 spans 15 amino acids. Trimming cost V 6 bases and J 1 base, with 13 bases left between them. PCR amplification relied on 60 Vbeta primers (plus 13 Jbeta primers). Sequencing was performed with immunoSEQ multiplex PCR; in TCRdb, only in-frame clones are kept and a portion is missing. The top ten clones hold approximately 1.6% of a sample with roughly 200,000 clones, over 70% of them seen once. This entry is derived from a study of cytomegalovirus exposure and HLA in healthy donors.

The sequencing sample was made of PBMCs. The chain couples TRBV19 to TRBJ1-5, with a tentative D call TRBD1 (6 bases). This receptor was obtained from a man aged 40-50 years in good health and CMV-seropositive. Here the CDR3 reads CASRVSTGSNQPQHF. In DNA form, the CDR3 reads TGTGCCAGTAGAGTCTCCACAGGGAGCAATCAGCCCCAGCATTTT.